The 29 T cell receptor beta chains listed next were all sequenced from one sample in a study of OX40 agonist ivuxolimab in advanced cancers. Produced via immunoSEQ multiplex PCR; TCRdb's table is partial and in-frame only. The sample has under 20,000 clones, roughly 82% seen once. The sample in question was CD4+ or CD8+ T cells sorted from blood, obtained in a trial of the OX40 agonist ivuxolimab. The receptors stem from an adult with an advanced solid tumor such as melanoma, head and neck, liver or kidney cancer.

The chain is built from TRBV5-4 and TRBJ2-7; possible D gene TRBD2, 5 bases. This CDR3 region has 15 residues. The ends were cut back, 0 bases at V and 1 base at J, with 11 bases in the middle. CDR1 is SGHNT, CDR2 YYREEE, per germline (reference sequence). The CDR3 sequence is CASSLGRTASYEQYF. The CDR3 coding sequence is TGTGCCAGCAGCTTGGGTCGGACTGCATCCTACGAGCAGTACTTC.

Only a few counts were recorded for this clone. The CDR3 DNA sequence: TGTGCCAGCAGCGTATCGGGGAATCCCGGGGAGCTGTTTTTT. Translated: CASSVSGNPGELFF. The chain combines TRBV9 with TRBJ2-2; D is perhaps TRBD2 (5 bases). The CDR3 contains 14 residues. V shed 1 base and J shed 6 bases, with 10 bases lying between them. Germline V gives CDR1 SGDLS, CDR2 YYNGEE.

The chain uses TRBV28 and TRBJ2-7; 12 bases line up with TRBD2. Germline V gives CDR1 MDHEN, CDR2 SYDVKM. The ends lost 5 bases at V and 5 bases at J; junction bases unmatched: 10. The CDR3 sequence is 16 residues long. The CDR3 DNA follows: TGTGCCAGCAGTCCCCGACTAGCGGGAGTCGGTAACGAGCAGTACTTC. Protein sequence: CASSPRLAGVGNEQYF.

The chain uses TRBV18 and TRBJ1-6; possible D gene TRBD1, 5 bases. The CDR3 extends over 15 amino acids. From germline, CDR1 is KGHSH and CDR2 LQKENI. The V gene lost 6 bases and the J gene lost 3 bases, with 12 bases spanning the gap. The CDR3 DNA follows: TGTGCCAGCTCCCGCGGAGGGGACTATAATTCACCCCTCCACTTT. This encodes CASSRGGDYNSPLHF.

This sequence joins TRBV6-6 and TRBJ2-1; TRBD1 matches at 7 bases. Germline CDR1 is MNHNY and CDR2 is SVGAGI (reference sequence). The CDR3 runs 14 residues. V dropped 5 bases and J dropped 1; count of bases not matched to a gene: 2. Here the CDR3 DNA reads TGTGCCAGCAGTCGACAGGGTTCCTACAATGAGCAGTTCTTC. Translation gives CASSRQGSYNEQFF.

V usage is TRBV27 and J usage is TRBJ2-7; D remains unclear. Germline lookup yields CDR1 MNHEY and CDR2 SMNVEV (reference sequence). Trimming stripped 0 bases from V and 0 bases from J, with 6 bases between. The CDR3 is 14 residues long. Written as DNA, the CDR3 is TGTGCCAGCAGTTTATCGGCGGTCTCCTACGAGCAGTACTTC. Translated, it gives CASSLSAVSYEQYF.

The gene calls are TRBV5-5 and TRBJ2-7; 10 bases are a match to TRBD1. The germline CDR1 and CDR2 sequences are SGHKS and YYEKEE (reference sequence). Losses at the gene ends were 5 bases for V and 3 bases for J; bases not matched to a gene: 8. CDR3 length: 15 residues. The CDR3 bases are TGTGCCAGCAGACTTCCGGGACAGGGGAACTACGAGCAGTACTTC. Its translation is CASRLPGQGNYEQYF.

The sample holds a few counts of this clone. V usage is TRBV25-1 and J usage is TRBJ1-1, with D possibly TRBD1 on 6 matching bases. The CDR3 runs 15 residues. The V gene's germline CDR1 is MGHDK and CDR2 SYGVNS. Trimming removed 3 bases from V and 2 bases from J, with 13 bases in between. CDR3 nucleotides: TGTGCCAGCAGTGATATGGGCAGGGGCAACACTGAAGCTTTCTTT. Translating it yields CASSDMGRGNTEAFF.

The CDR3 nucleotides are TGTGCCAGCAGCTTAGCGCGGACTAGCGGGATAAGAGCGAATGAGCAGTTCTTC. This codes for CASSLARTSGIRANEQFF. The chain uses TRBV7-9 and TRBJ2-1; 12 nucleotides align to TRBD2. Per the germline V gene, CDR1 is SEHNR and CDR2 is FQNEAQ (reference sequence). The CDR3 runs to 18 residues. Germline trimming cut 0 bases from V and 7 bases from J; bases unmatched to any gene: 10.

The chain combines TRBV10-3 with TRBJ1-5, with D tentatively TRBD1 (5 bases). The CDR3 extends over 13 amino acids. The ends were cut back, 5 bases at V and 4 bases at J, with 9 bases in the middle. Germline assignment: CDR1 ENHRY and CDR2 SYGVKD. CDR3 bases: TGTGCCATCAGTTCAGGGTGGAATCAGCCCCAGCATTTT. Its protein product is CAISSGWNQPQHF.

The chain is built from TRBV9 and TRBJ1-1; a possible D gene is TRBD1 (5 bases). The CDR3 is made up of 15 amino acids. In germline, CDR1 is SGDLS, CDR2 YYNGEE. V lost 2 bases and J 2 bases, leaving 13 bases between the germline ends. CDR3 nucleotide sequence: TGTGCCAGCAGCGTTACAGGATCCTACAACACTGAAGCTTTCTTT. Translated: CASSVTGSYNTEAFF.

The chain is built from TRBV5-1 and TRBJ1-4, with D perhaps TRBD1 (5 bases). Per the germline V gene, CDR1 is SGHRS and CDR2 is YFSETQ. The CDR3 has 16 residues. V dropped 0 bases and J dropped 2 bases, with 11 bases sitting between them. CDR3: CASSLGRGRTNEKLFF. CDR3 sequence (DNA): TGCGCCAGCAGCTTGGGACGGGGGAGGACTAATGAAAAACTGTTTTTT.

V usage is TRBV27 and J usage is TRBJ1-4; maybe TRBD1 (5 bases). The V end lost 1 base, the J end lost 8 bases, and 14 bases lay between the germline ends. CDR1 and CDR2 (germline): MNHEY, SMNVEV (reference sequence). This CDR3 comprises 15 residues. CDR3 in amino acids: CASSLFRQGGEKLFF. CDR3 coding DNA: TGTGCCAGCAGTTTATTTCGGCAGGGAGGGGAAAAACTGTTTTTT.

The V and J genes are TRBV6-1 and TRBJ1-4; D gene unclear. Trimming stripped 7 bases from V and 4 bases from J, with 7 bases between. The germline gives CDR1 MNHNS, CDR2 SASEGT. There are 12 residues in the CDR3. CDR3 sequence reads: CASKGINEKLFF. CDR3 nucleotide sequence: TGTGCCAGCAAAGGAATTAATGAAAAACTGTTTTTT.

This sequence joins TRBV5-1 and TRBJ2-3, with 8 nucleotides matching TRBD1. This CDR3 has 19 amino acids. Germline V gives CDR1 SGHRS, CDR2 YFSETQ. Trimming cost V 4 bases and J 3 bases; bases outside gene matches: 19. The CDR3: CASSVPQTSGGLETDTQYF. Written as DNA, the CDR3 is TGCGCCAGCAGCGTACCCCAAACATCAGGGGGCCTGGAGACAGATACGCAGTATTTT.

The CDR3, as DNA: TGTGCCAGCAGTTTAGCCGGGGGTCCCTACGAGCAGTACTTC. It encodes CASSLAGGPYEQYF. The chain carries TRBV28 and TRBJ2-7; D is perhaps TRBD2 (6 bases). Germline V gene lookup returns CDR1 MDHEN and CDR2 SYDVKM. The CDR3 has 14 amino acids. V dropped 2 bases and J dropped 2 bases, with 10 bases sitting between them.

The chain combines TRBV29-1 with TRBJ1-3; D gene uncertain. Trimming left V 4 bases short and J 2 bases short, with 6 bases between. CDR1 and CDR2 (germline): SQVTM, ANQGSEA. This CDR3 has 12 amino acids. CDR3 loop: CSVGWAGNTIYF. CDR3 coding DNA: TGCAGCGTTGGCTGGGCTGGAAACACCATATATTTT.

The chain carries TRBV19 and TRBJ2-5, with TRBD2 identical over 12 bases. CDR3 size: 16 residues. The junction had 11 bases not matched to a gene; V was cut back by 7 bases and J by 5 bases. Germline V gene lookup returns CDR1 LNHDA and CDR2 SQIVND (reference sequence). The CDR3 spells CASKTSGGTAGETQYF. For the CDR3, the DNA is TGTGCCAGTAAGACTAGCGGGGGTACCGCAGGGGAGACCCAGTACTTC.

This clone has more than one count but fewer than ten. The rearrangement uses TRBV19 and TRBJ1-1; a weak D match, TRBD1 (5 bases). The CDR3 length is 14 residues. V lost 4 bases to trimming and J lost 4 bases, with 13 bases between them. Germline V gene data show CDR1 as LNHDA and CDR2 as SQIVND (reference sequence). The CDR3 nucleotides read TGTGCCAGTAGTACGGGGACTTTTGGCACTGAAGCTTTCTTT. Its translation: CASSTGTFGTEAFF.

J is TRBJ1-5 and V is TRBV5-8; 7 nucleotides agree with TRBD1. Germline assignment: CDR1 SGHTS and CDR2 YDEGEE. This CDR3 spans 16 amino acids. V shed 1 base and J 0 bases; nucleotides not matched to a gene: 4. CDR3 residues: CASSLTGVLSNQPQHF. CDR3 bases: TGTGCCAGCAGCTTGACAGGGGTCCTTAGCAATCAGCCCCAGCATTTT.

J is TRBJ2-7 and V is TRBV2; D call uncertain. Trimming took off 5 bases at V and 2 bases at J, with 7 bases between the two ends. CDR1 is SNHLY and CDR2 is FYNNEI in the germline V gene. The CDR3 is 12 residues long. This CDR3 reads CASSYTAYEQYF. CDR3 nucleotides: TGTGCCAGCAGTTATACGGCCTACGAGCAGTACTTC.

The chain joins TRBV2 to TRBJ1-1, with 10 bases that match TRBD1. This CDR3 is built from 16 residues. J was trimmed by 5 bases and V by 5 bases; bases with no gene match: 11. Germline V lookup: CDR1 SNHLY, CDR2 FYNNEI. CDR3 sequence (DNA): TGTGCCAGCAGTCGGGACAGGGGAGGCGTACGGACTGAAGCTTTCTTT. This translates into CASSRDRGGVRTEAFF.

This clone was seen a handful of times. This sequence joins TRBV18 and TRBJ2-5; 11 bases map to TRBD2. The CDR3 has 15 amino acids. In germline, CDR1 is KGHSH, CDR2 LQKENI. Germline trimming cut 2 bases from V and 4 bases from J; bases unmatched to any gene: 3. Here the CDR3 reads CASSPSGTSGETQYF. CDR3 bases: TGTGCCAGCTCACCATCTGGGACTAGCGGAGAGACCCAGTACTTC.

The genes are TRBV14 and TRBJ2-3; 10 nucleotides match TRBD2. Germline V gene data show CDR1 as SGHDN and CDR2 as FVKESK. Losses at the gene ends were 1 base for V and 13 bases for J; bases not matched to a gene: 2. The CDR3 covers 12 residues. CDR3 nucleotides: TGTGCCAGCAGCCAAGGTAGCGGGGGGAAGTATTTT. Amino acid sequence: CASSQGSGGKYF.

This chain joins TRBV15 and TRBJ2-2; D not resolved. V lost 5 bases and J 5 bases, leaving 12 bases between the germline ends. The CDR3 covers 14 residues. The germline V gene encodes CDR1 LNHNV and CDR2 YYDKDF (reference sequence). DNA for the CDR3: TGTGCCACCAGCTCCTGGGGAAGAACCGGGGAGCTGTTTTTT. Protein sequence: CATSSWGRTGELFF.

This clone appeared a single time. With a much larger clone just one base away, this may be a read error. The same CDR3 can be traced to other DNA sequences in this sample. The chain combines TRBV28 with TRBJ2-7; 7 nucleotides match TRBD2. Trimming took 6 bases from V and 2 from J; bases not matched to a gene: 10. Per germline, CDR1 MDHEN and CDR2 SYDVKM. The length of the CDR3 is 15 residues. The CDR3 here is CASSSPWAGAYEQYF. In DNA, the CDR3 is TGTGCCAGCAGCTCACCCTGGGCGGGGGCCTACGAGCAGTACTTC.

The V and J genes are TRBV5-4 and TRBJ1-1; 9 nucleotides line up with TRBD1. J lost 6 bases, V lost 0 bases, and 6 bases had no gene match. The germline V gene has CDR1 SGHNT and CDR2 YYREEE (reference sequence). There are 15 residues in the CDR3. The chain's CDR3 is CASSLATWTGAEAFF. CDR3 in DNA: TGTGCCAGCAGCTTGGCAACCTGGACAGGGGCTGAAGCTTTCTTT.

The chain recombines TRBV18 with TRBJ2-2; 7 bases are a match to TRBD1. The germline V gene has CDR1 KGHSH and CDR2 LQKENI. The J segment lost 1 base and the V segment lost 0 bases, leaving 2 bases of the junction unmatched. The CDR3 loop spans 16 amino acids. The CDR3 loop is CASSPPGTENTGELFF. DNA for the CDR3: TGTGCCAGCTCACCACCCGGGACAGAGAACACCGGGGAGCTGTTTTTT.

V gene TRBV5-1 combines with J gene TRBJ1-2; 10 nucleotides agree with TRBD1. With 2 bases clipped from V and 8 bases from J, the junction kept 6 bases outside the gene matches. There are 14 residues in the CDR3. Germline V gives CDR1 SGHRS, CDR2 YFSETQ. CDR3 bases: TGCGCCAGCAGCTTCTCGGGACAGGGGTACGGCTACACCTTC. Residues: CASSFSGQGYGYTF.